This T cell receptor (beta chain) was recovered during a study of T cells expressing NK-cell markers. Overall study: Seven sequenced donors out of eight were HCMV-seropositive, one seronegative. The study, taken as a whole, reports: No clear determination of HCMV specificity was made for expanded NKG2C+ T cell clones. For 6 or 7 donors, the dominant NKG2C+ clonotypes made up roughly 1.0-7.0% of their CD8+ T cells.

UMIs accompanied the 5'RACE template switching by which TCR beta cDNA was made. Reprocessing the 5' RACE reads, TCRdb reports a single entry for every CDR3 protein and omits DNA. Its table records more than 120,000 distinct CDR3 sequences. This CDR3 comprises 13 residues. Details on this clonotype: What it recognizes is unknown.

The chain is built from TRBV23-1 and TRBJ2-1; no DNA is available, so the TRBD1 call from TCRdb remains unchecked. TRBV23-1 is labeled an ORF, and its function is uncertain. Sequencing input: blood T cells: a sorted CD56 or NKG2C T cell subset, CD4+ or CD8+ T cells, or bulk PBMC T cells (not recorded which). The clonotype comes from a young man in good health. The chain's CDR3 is CASPRGTGGEQFF.